A selection of T cell receptor beta chains follows, all from one sample in a study of regulatory and conventional T cells in RAG deficiency. Using immunoSEQ multiplex PCR, the repertoire was profiled, and TCRdb retains in-frame clones only, with some absent. The table records 25,000 to 30,000 clones, over 90% of them present only once. These same data were also listed under a study on regulatory T cells.

Sequencing was performed on CD25- CD4+ T cells sorted from blood. All receptors come from a human donor in good health. Both conserved end residues are part of each CDR3. D genes are given only for firm matches.

V gene: TRBV9; D gene: .; J gene: TRBJ2-1; CDR3 DNA: TGTGCCAGCAGCGTAGCTTCGACGGGTTACAATGAGCAGTTCTTC; CDR3 protein: CASSVASTGYNEQFF
V gene: TRBV27; D gene: .; J gene: TRBJ1-4; CDR3 DNA: TGTGCCAGCCGCGCCCGAGGACAGCTTGAAAAACTGTTTTTT; CDR3 protein: CASRARGQLEKLFF
V gene: TRBV30; D gene: .; J gene: TRBJ1-1; CDR3 DNA: TGTGCCTTATGGGGCGCAGGGGTGACCTCCTTT; CDR3 protein: CALWGAGVTSF
V gene: TRBV5-1; D gene: TRBD2; J gene: TRBJ2-2; CDR3 DNA: TGCGCCAGCAGCTTAGGACTAGCGGGCGGGGAGCTGTTTTTT; CDR3 protein: CASSLGLAGGELFF
V gene: TRBV15; D gene: .; J gene: TRBJ2-1; CDR3 DNA: TGTGCCACCAGGGAGGATTTCTCCTACAATGAGCAGTTCTTC; CDR3 protein: CATREDFSYNEQFF
V gene: TRBV5-1; D gene: TRBD1; J gene: TRBJ2-2; CDR3 DNA: TGCGCCAGCAGCTCAAGGACAGGGGTAGGCGCGAACACCGGGGAGCTGTTTTTT; CDR3 protein: CASSSRTGVGANTGELFF
V gene: TRBV27; D gene: .; J gene: TRBJ1-2; CDR3 DNA: TGTGCCAGCAGTCCAGACAGAATCTATGGCTACACCTTC; CDR3 protein: CASSPDRIYGYTF
V gene: TRBV5-1; D gene: .; J gene: TRBJ1-4; CDR3 DNA: TGCGCCAGCAGCGGGCATTCGGGACACGCTAATGAAAAACTGTTTTTT; CDR3 protein: CASSGHSGHANEKLFF
V gene: TRBV5-1; D gene: .; J gene: TRBJ2-7; CDR3 DNA: TGCGCCAGCAGCCCTACTCTAGACCCAGCTGGGGAGCAGTACTTC; CDR3 protein: CASSPTLDPAGEQYF
V gene: TRBV18; D gene: .; J gene: TRBJ1-1; CDR3 DNA: TGTGCCAGCTCACCCAAAACAGGGATAGCTGAAGCTTTCTTT; CDR3 protein: CASSPKTGIAEAFF